The 20 T cell receptor beta chains presented below share a single source sample, sequenced in a study of T cell responses to AZD1222 COVID-19 vaccine. The assay was immunoSEQ multiplex PCR, and TCRdb's table has in-frame clones only and misses some. The sample has approximately 200,000 clones; approximately 91% are singletons. The source was peripheral blood, collected 28 days after the second AZD1222 dose. These receptors all come from an adult who received the AZD1222 COVID-19 vaccine.

The rearrangement uses TRBV7-9 and TRBJ1-1; no reliable D call. Germline lookup yields CDR1 SEHNR and CDR2 FQNEAQ (reference sequence). This CDR3 has 15 amino acids. V dropped 5 bases and J dropped 1 base, with 14 bases sitting between them. The CDR3 spells CASSASEGKNTEAFF. CDR3 DNA: TGTGCCAGCAGCGCCTCGGAGGGTAAGAACACTGAAGCTTTCTTT.

This sequence joins TRBV5-1 and TRBJ2-5; TRBD2 aligns across 11 bases. The germline V gene encodes CDR1 SGHRS and CDR2 YFSETQ. There are 16 residues in the CDR3. Trimming cost V 6 bases and J 5 bases; bases outside gene matches: 12. CDR3 loop: CASILAGGPGTETQYF. As DNA, the CDR3 is TGCGCCAGCATCCTAGCGGGAGGCCCAGGGACGGAGACCCAGTACTTC.

This rearrangement joins TRBV5-1 to TRBJ2-3; 7 bases agree with TRBD2. The CDR3 is made up of 15 amino acids. The J segment lost 0 bases and the V segment lost 1 base, leaving 2 bases of the junction unmatched. The germline CDR1 and CDR2 sequences are SGHRS and YFSETQ. Here the CDR3 reads CASSLSGDSTDTQYF. CDR3 nucleotide sequence: TGCGCCAGCAGCTTGAGCGGGGACAGCACAGATACGCAGTATTTT.

The rearrangement joins TRBV24-1 to TRBJ2-1, with a tentative D call TRBD2 (6 bases). CDR3 size: 17 residues. The V gene's germline CDR1 is KGHDR and CDR2 SFDVKD. With 5 bases removed from V and 0 bases from J, the gap between germline ends came to 16 bases. Here the CDR3 DNA reads TGTGCCACCAGTGTAGGAGGGTACGGAGTCTCCTACAATGAGCAGTTCTTC. This sequence encodes CATSVGGYGVSYNEQFF.

The chain carries TRBV4-1 and TRBJ2-7; D gene unclear. Trimming stripped 4 bases from V and 6 bases from J, with 13 bases between. The CDR3 sequence is 13 residues long. Germline assignment: CDR1 MGHRA and CDR2 YSYEKL. CDR3 region: CASSLEPVGEQYF. The CDR3 region has the DNA TGCGCCAGCAGCCTCGAACCGGTTGGCGAGCAGTACTTC.

The chain recombines TRBV6-5 with TRBJ2-2; no definite D call. Per germline, CDR1 MNHEY and CDR2 SVGAGI. The CDR3 spans 14 residues. Trimming pared 8 bases from V and 4 bases from J, leaving 14 bases between. The CDR3 spells CASQWESGTGELFF. Here the CDR3 DNA reads TGTGCCAGCCAATGGGAATCCGGCACCGGGGAGCTGTTTTTT.

The V call is TRBV28, the J call TRBJ1-6; maybe TRBD1 (5 bases). Germline CDR1 and CDR2: MDHEN and SYDVKM. Trimming cost V 6 bases and J 13 bases, with 25 bases left between them. CDR3 length: 16 residues. The CDR3 DNA is TGTGCCAGCAGCTTACAAATGTGGGACCCCTTACATCCCCTCCACTTT. Translated: CASSLQMWDPLHPLHF.

In this sample, this clone turned up a few times. The chain joins TRBV15 to TRBJ1-3; 10 nucleotides match TRBD1. V shed 3 bases, J shed 0 bases, and the junction held 5 bases outside the gene matches. CDR3 size: 17 residues. CDR1 is LNHNV, CDR2 YYDKDF, per germline (reference sequence). Here the CDR3 DNA reads TGTGCCACCAGCAGGGGACAGGGGATTAGCTCTGGAAACACCATATATTTT. This sequence encodes CATSRGQGISSGNTIYF.

The sample holds a few counts of this clone. This rearrangement joins TRBV6-6 to TRBJ2-3; no definite D call. The ends were cut back, 2 bases at V and 2 bases at J, with 5 bases in the middle. The CDR3 is 13 amino acids. The germline V gene has CDR1 MNHNY and CDR2 SVGAGI (reference sequence). Here the CDR3 DNA reads TGTGCCAGCAGTTACCTGGACACAGATACGCAGTATTTT. It yields the protein CASSYLDTDTQYF.

The V and J genes are TRBV2 and TRBJ2-3, with D perhaps matching TRBD1 (6 bases). With 8 bases removed from V and 0 bases from J, the gap between germline ends came to 15 bases. The CDR3 has 15 residues. Germline assignment: CDR1 SNHLY and CDR2 FYNNEI. The CDR3 protein is CASADRSASTDTQYF. The CDR3 nucleotides are TGTGCCAGCGCTGACAGGTCCGCTAGCACAGATACGCAGTATTTT.

The chain has TRBV7-8 and TRBJ2-7, with no clear D. This CDR3 region has 14 residues. Germline CDR1 reads SGHVS; CDR2 reads FQNEAQ. V was clipped by 3 bases and J by 2 bases, with 11 bases between them. The DNA for the CDR3 is TGTGCCAGCAGCTTTGGGAAGGTAACCTACGAGCAGTACTTC. Translated, it gives CASSFGKVTYEQYF.

The chain has TRBV7-9 and TRBJ2-1, with D tentatively TRBD2 (6 bases). The CDR3 is 16 residues long. In germline, CDR1 is SEHNR, CDR2 FQNEAQ (reference sequence). V was clipped by 8 bases and J by 5 bases, with 22 bases between them. CDR3 protein: CASAFRDGSLHNEQFF. Here the CDR3 DNA reads TGTGCCAGCGCCTTTAGGGACGGGAGTCTCCACAATGAGCAGTTCTTC.

CDR3 loop: CASRSQVYGYTF. CDR3 sequence (DNA): TGTGCCAGCCGATCACAGGTCTATGGCTACACCTTC. The chain couples TRBV6-5 to TRBJ1-2; D perhaps matches TRBD1 (5 bases). With 8 bases removed from V and 4 bases from J, the gap between germline ends came to 11 bases. The length of the CDR3 is 12 residues. Germline V gives CDR1 MNHEY, CDR2 SVGAGI.

This chain uses TRBV7-3 with TRBJ1-2; D is ambiguous. This CDR3 has 13 residues. With 5 bases removed from V and 4 bases from J, the gap between germline ends came to 11 bases. Germline CDR1 is SGHTA and CDR2 is FQGTGA. As DNA, the CDR3 is TGTGCCAGCAGCACGTCGACGGCCTATGGCTACACCTTC. It translates to CASSTSTAYGYTF.

This clone was seen a single time. This sequence joins TRBV28 and TRBJ1-2; unclear D gene. The germline V and J ends were trimmed by 2 bases and 7 bases, with 14 bases remaining between them. Per the germline V gene, CDR1 is MDHEN and CDR2 is SYDVKM. The CDR3 covers 14 residues. For the CDR3, the DNA is TGTGCCAGCAGTTTAGGGAGACGGGTTCGTGGCTACACCTTC. It yields the protein CASSLGRRVRGYTF.

CDR3 amino acids: CASSRNSGWGHEQFF. The CDR3 DNA follows: TGCGCCAGCAGCCGAAATAGCGGGTGGGGCCATGAGCAGTTCTTC. This chain links TRBV5-1 with TRBJ2-1; 7 bases match TRBD2. V dropped 4 bases and J dropped 8; count of bases not matched to a gene: 12. Germline assignment: CDR1 SGHRS and CDR2 YFSETQ. This CDR3 contains 15 residues.

This clone has more than one count but fewer than ten. The chain joins TRBV9 to TRBJ2-1, with D perhaps being TRBD1 or TRBD2 (7 bases each). The germline CDR1 and CDR2 sequences are SGDLS and YYNGEE. This CDR3 has 16 residues. V lost 4 bases, J lost 6 bases, and 20 bases lay in between. The CDR3 nucleotides are TGTGCCAGCAGCCCCAGGGGGGGAAGGGCAGGCAATGAGCAGTTCTTC. It yields the protein CASSPRGGRAGNEQFF. Full variable domain (rest looked up from reference TRBV9 and TRBJ2-1): DSGVTQTPKHLITATGQRVTLRCSPRSGDLSVYWYQQSLDQGLQFLIQYYNGEERAKGNILERFSAQQFPDLHSELNLSSLELGDSALYFCASSPRGGRAGNEQFFGPGTRLTVL.

In nucleotides, the CDR3 is TGTGCCACCAAAAAACTCCTACTTGCTGGCGGAAAGGACTGGAACAATGAGCAGTTCTTC. Its translation is CATKKLLLAGGKDWNNEQFF. V is TRBV27 and J is TRBJ2-1; TRBD2 is a possible D gene (5 bases). V was shortened by 10 bases and J by 5 bases, with 36 bases between the two germline ends. This CDR3 is built from 20 residues. Germline CDR1 MNHEY, CDR2 SMNVEV (reference sequence).

V is TRBV7-8 and J is TRBJ1-2; D is uncertain. The CDR3 covers 13 residues. The V gene's germline CDR1 is SGHVS and CDR2 FQNEAQ. Trimming removed 1 base from V and 7 bases from J, with 10 bases in between. CDR3: CASSLVSESGYTF. CDR3 nucleotide sequence: TGTGCCAGCAGCTTAGTGTCAGAGTCTGGCTACACCTTC.

This clone was recorded once. The sample contains more than one DNA sequence encoding this CDR3. The V gene is TRBV29-1, the J gene TRBJ1-1; no clear D gene. The CDR3 is 12 residues long. In germline, CDR1 is SQVTM, CDR2 ANQGSEA. V was pared by 5 bases and J by 2 bases, with 9 bases between. DNA of the CDR3: TGCAGCGTTAGGACGGGTAACACTGAAGCTTTCTTT. This encodes CSVRTGNTEAFF.